This T cell receptor beta chain was sequenced during a study of T cell responses to AZD1222 COVID-19 vaccine. General study points: A rise in Spike-specific TCR breadth and depth followed two AZD1222 doses. Clonal diversity was possibly underestimated, and white British individuals and females predominated among donors.

Sequenced by immunoSEQ multiplex PCR; TCRdb stores in-frame clones only, minus some. This table has some 150,000 clones, less than 90% appearing once. On this clone: Its antigen is unknown.

The CDR3 loop spans 14 amino acids. Trimming at V came to 3 bases and at J to 7 bases, leaving 8 bases not matched to a gene. Germline lookup yields CDR1 SNHLY and CDR2 FYNNEI. The J gene is TRBJ2-5, the V gene TRBV2, with TRBD2 matching 7 bases. The clonotype comes from an adult who had recovered from COVID-19. Sequencing was performed on peripheral blood, taken after recovery from COVID-19. The CDR3 sequence is CASSESSGWGTQYF. The CDR3, as DNA: TGTGCCAGCAGTGAGTCTAGCGGCTGGGGGACCCAGTACTTC.